The following is a T cell receptor (beta chain) sequence with its context. Its antigen is still unknown. This entry is derived from a study of shared clonotypes between healthy human individuals. Study-wide findings and caveats: Tissue TCR repertoires likely differ from these blood-only repertoires. The authors expected sequencing depth to affect clonotype sharing among donors.

The CDR3 covers 16 residues. V lost 4 bases to trimming and J lost 1 base, with 13 bases between them. CDR1 SGHNT and CDR2 YENEEA come from the germline V gene. Produced via immunoSEQ multiplex PCR; TCRdb's table is partial and in-frame only. The table has about 2.2 million clones, over 85% seen once. The naive CD8 population came from CD45RO-negative cells selected for CCR7, without terminally differentiated effector memory CD45RA+ cells. There were no recent acute infections or vaccinations among the donors, who were healthy HIV-negative adults. The chain uses TRBV11-3 and TRBJ2-2, with TRBD1 as a possible D gene (6 bases). The specimen sequenced was naive CD8+ T cells from PBMCs. The source of this sequence is a man aged 18 to 35 in good health. Some clones in this sample may be carry-over from other donors' samples. This chain's CDR3 is CASSSRQDWNTGELFF. The CDR3 DNA reads as TGTGCCAGCAGCTCTCGACAGGACTGGAACACCGGGGAGCTGTTTTTT.